The 12 T cell receptor beta chains below all came from one sample that was sequenced in a study of T cell responses to AZD1222 COVID-19 vaccine. Profiled with immunoSEQ multiplex PCR; TCRdb holds only in-frame clones, not every one. This sample has over 95,000 clones, with approximately 90% found just once. Sample: peripheral blood, taken 28 days after the second AZD1222 dose. The receptors derive from an adult who received the AZD1222 COVID-19 vaccine.

The sample holds a few counts of this clone. The CDR3 DNA sequence: TGTGCCAGCAGTGAGACAGGGGGCTCCTACAATGAGCAGTTCTTC. Translated: CASSETGGSYNEQFF. The V and J genes are TRBV6-4 and TRBJ2-1; 9 positions match TRBD1. Per the germline V gene, CDR1 is MRHNA and CDR2 is SNTAGT. The CDR3 is made up of 15 amino acids. Trimming took 3 bases from V and 0 from J; bases not matched to a gene: 0.

Only a few counts were recorded for this clone. The chain recombines TRBV7-2 with TRBJ2-7; TRBD1 matches 9 bases. The V segment lost 5 bases and the J segment 3 bases; nucleotides outside the gene matches: 8. The CDR3 extends over 15 amino acids. CDR1 is SGHTA, CDR2 FQGNSA, per germline. As DNA, the CDR3 is TGTGCCAGCAGCCTAATGCTGGGACAGGGCTACGAGCAGTACTTC. Translating it yields CASSLMLGQGYEQYF.

V is TRBV4-1 and J is TRBJ1-3; D is perhaps TRBD1 (5 bases). CDR1 and CDR2 from the germline V gene are MGHRA and YSYEKL. Trimming cost V 1 base and J 2 bases, with 15 bases left between them. The CDR3 length is 17 residues. The CDR3 DNA follows: TGCGCCAGCAGCCAAGTCATCGCAGGGTCGGCTGGAAACACCATATATTTT. Translated, it gives CASSQVIAGSAGNTIYF.

V and J are TRBV27 and TRBJ1-1; 8 nucleotides agree with TRBD1. Trimming cost V 4 bases and J 3 bases; bases outside gene matches: 4. Germline CDR1 reads MNHEY; CDR2 reads SMNVEV (reference sequence). This CDR3 comprises 14 residues. CDR3 sequence reads: CASSSRTGYTEAFF. In DNA, the CDR3 is TGTGCCAGCAGTTCACGGACAGGGTACACTGAAGCTTTCTTT.

The chain combines TRBV12-3 or TRBV12-4 with TRBJ1-2, with TRBD1 identical over 10 bases. V lost 4 bases to trimming and J lost 8 bases; unmatched junction nucleotides: 4. CDR3 size: 13 residues. CDR3 loop: CASSSGTGVGYTF. The CDR3 bases are TGTGCCAGCAGTTCCGGGACAGGGGTCGGCTACACCTTC.

The chain recombines TRBV27 with TRBJ1-1, with 10 positions matching TRBD1. Germline V CDR1 and CDR2: MNHEY, SMNVEV (reference sequence). The CDR3 is 13 residues long. V gave up 3 bases and J gave up 11 bases; unmatched junction bases: 6. The CDR3 DNA reads as TGTGCCAGCAGTTTCGGGGGACAGGGGTCGGCTTTCTTT. This codes for CASSFGGQGSAFF.

The rearrangement uses TRBV21-1 and TRBJ2-1; the tabulated D call, TRBD1, remains unverified against the DNA. TRBV21-1 is annotated as a pseudogene. This CDR3 is 16 amino acids long. The CDR3 sequence is CASSAPGTGSYNEQFF. The CDR3 region has the DNA TGTGCCAGCAGCGCCCCCGGGACAGGGAGCTACAATGAGCAGTTCTTC.

V usage is TRBV19 and J usage is TRBJ1-6; 7 nucleotides line up with TRBD1. CDR1 and CDR2 (germline): LNHDA, SQIVND (reference sequence). The CDR3 runs to 14 residues. V lost 7 bases and J lost 5; bases outside the gene matches: 5. DNA for the CDR3: TGTGCCAGTACCCGGGACAGCCATAATTCACCCCTCCACTTT. This codes for CASTRDSHNSPLHF. Together with reference TRBV19 and TRBJ1-6, the CDR3 gives the full variable domain: DGGITQSPKYLFRKEGQNVTLSCEQNLNHDAMYWYRQDPGQGLRLIYYSQIVNDFQKGDIAEGYSVSREKKESFPLTVTSAQKNPTAFYLCASTRDSHNSPLHFGNGTRLTVT.

For the CDR3, the DNA is TGTGCCAGCAGCTTTGACAGGGGGATGTACCAGCCCCAGCATTTT. Translating gives CASSFDRGMYQPQHF. The chain has TRBV5-5 and TRBJ1-5; 9 nucleotides align to TRBD1. The germline gives CDR1 SGHKS, CDR2 YYEKEE (reference sequence). Unmatched junction bases numbered 7, after V lost 2 bases and J lost 7 bases. The CDR3 consists of 15 residues.

The V and J genes are TRBV11-2 and TRBJ2-1; no reliable D call. The germline V gene has CDR1 SGHAT and CDR2 FQNNGV. V dropped 2 bases and J dropped 0 bases, with 8 bases sitting between them. CDR3 length: 15 amino acids. The chain's CDR3 is CASSLNHGSYNEQFF. The CDR3 coding sequence is TGTGCCAGCAGCTTAAACCATGGCTCCTACAATGAGCAGTTCTTC. Variable domain in full (rest from reference TRBV11-2 and TRBJ2-1): EAGVAQSPRYKIIEKRQSVAFWCNPISGHATLYWYQQILGQGPKLLIQFQNNGVVDDSQLPKDRFSAERLKGVDSTLKIQPAKLEDSAVYLCASSLNHGSYNEQFFGPGTRLTVL.

In its sample, this clone was seen a few times. The V call is TRBV7-8, the J call TRBJ1-6; a weak D match, TRBD1 (5 bases). Germline values: CDR1 SGHVS, CDR2 FQNEAQ. The V end was cut by 5 bases, the J end by 8 bases, with 13 bases between. This CDR3 has 14 residues. DNA for the CDR3: TGTGCCAGCAGCCTCAGGGTTGGGGATTCACCCCTCCACTTT. Protein: CASSLRVGDSPLHF.

This sequence joins TRBV7-9 and TRBJ1-4; TRBD1 matches 12 bases. In germline, CDR1 is SEHNR, CDR2 FQNEAQ (reference sequence). This CDR3 is built from 17 residues. The J segment lost 3 bases and the V segment lost 6 bases, leaving 8 bases of the junction unmatched. This CDR3 reads CASSLGDRGRSNEKLFF. CDR3 nucleotide sequence: TGTGCCAGCAGTTTGGGGGACAGGGGGCGATCTAATGAAAAACTGTTTTTT. Full variable domain (outside the CDR3, taken from reference TRBV7-9 and TRBJ1-4): DTGVSQNPRHKITKRGQNVTFRCDPISEHNRLYWYRQTLGQGPEFLTYFQNEAQLEKSRLLSDRFSAERPKGSFSTLEIQRTEQGDSAMYLCASSLGDRGRSNEKLFFGSGTQLSVL.